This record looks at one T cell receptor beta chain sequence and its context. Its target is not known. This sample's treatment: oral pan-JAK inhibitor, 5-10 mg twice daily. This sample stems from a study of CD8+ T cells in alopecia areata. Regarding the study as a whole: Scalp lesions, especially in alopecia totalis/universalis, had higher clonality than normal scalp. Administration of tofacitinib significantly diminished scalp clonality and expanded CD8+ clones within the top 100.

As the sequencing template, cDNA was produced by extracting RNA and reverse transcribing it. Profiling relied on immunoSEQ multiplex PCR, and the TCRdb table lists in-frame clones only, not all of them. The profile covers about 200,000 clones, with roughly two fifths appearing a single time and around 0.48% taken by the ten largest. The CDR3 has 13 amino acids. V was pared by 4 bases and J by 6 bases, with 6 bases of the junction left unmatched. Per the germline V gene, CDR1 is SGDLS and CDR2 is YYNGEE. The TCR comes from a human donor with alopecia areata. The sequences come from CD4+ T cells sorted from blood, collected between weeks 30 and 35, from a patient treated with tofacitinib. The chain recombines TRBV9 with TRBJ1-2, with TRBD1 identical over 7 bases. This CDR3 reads CASSPQGSHGYTF. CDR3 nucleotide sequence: TGTGCCAGCAGCCCACAGGGGTCCCATGGCTACACCTTC.